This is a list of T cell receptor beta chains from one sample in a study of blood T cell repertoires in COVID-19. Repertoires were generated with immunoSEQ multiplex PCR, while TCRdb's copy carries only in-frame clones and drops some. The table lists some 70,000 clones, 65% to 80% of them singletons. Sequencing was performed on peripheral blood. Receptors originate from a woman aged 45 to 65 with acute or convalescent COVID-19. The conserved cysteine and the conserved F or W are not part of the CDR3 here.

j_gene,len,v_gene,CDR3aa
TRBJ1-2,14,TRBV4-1,ASSQGIGQRAYGYT
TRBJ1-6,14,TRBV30,AWSSRSGSYNSPLH
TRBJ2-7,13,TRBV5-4,ASHPGDGLSYEQY
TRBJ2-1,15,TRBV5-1,ASSLEVAGGPYNEQF
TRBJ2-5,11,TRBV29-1,SVLGTDQETQY
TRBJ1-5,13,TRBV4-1,ASSQRQGVGQPQH
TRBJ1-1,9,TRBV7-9,ASGLAGEAF
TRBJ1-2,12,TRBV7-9,ASNPNRDNYGYT
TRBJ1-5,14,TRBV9,ASSVVGRERNQPQH
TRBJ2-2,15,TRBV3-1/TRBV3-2,ASSPTERGGVSGELF
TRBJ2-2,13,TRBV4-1,ASSQDGAGGPRLF
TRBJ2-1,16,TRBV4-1,ASSQEVMGLAPYNEQF
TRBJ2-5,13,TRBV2,ASSEYGLAGETQY
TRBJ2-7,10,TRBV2,ASSEEGYEQY